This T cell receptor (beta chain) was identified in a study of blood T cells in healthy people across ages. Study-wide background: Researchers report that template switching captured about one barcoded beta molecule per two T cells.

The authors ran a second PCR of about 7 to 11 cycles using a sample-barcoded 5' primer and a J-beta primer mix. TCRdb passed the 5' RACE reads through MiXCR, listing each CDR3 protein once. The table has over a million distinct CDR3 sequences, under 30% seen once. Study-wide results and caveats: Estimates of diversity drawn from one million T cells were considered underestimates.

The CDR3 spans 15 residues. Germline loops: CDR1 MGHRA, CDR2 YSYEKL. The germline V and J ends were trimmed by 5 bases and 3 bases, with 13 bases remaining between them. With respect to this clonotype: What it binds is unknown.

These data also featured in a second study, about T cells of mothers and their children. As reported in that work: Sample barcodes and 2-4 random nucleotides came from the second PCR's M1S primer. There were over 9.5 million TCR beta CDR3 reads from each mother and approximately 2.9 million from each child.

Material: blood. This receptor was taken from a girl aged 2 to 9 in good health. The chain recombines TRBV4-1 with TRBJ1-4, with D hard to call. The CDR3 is CASSDIAASNEKLFF. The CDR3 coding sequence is TGCGCCAGCAGCGACATCGCGGCTTCTAATGAAAAACTGTTTTTT.